This record covers a single TCR beta chain. Its cognate antigen has yet to be identified. No much larger clonotype is one base removed from it; base qualities were not supplied. This entry is derived from a study of a mutant IDH1 vaccine in newly diagnosed glioma (dated by TCRdb to the early 2020s). General notes on the study: Across visits V03 through V10, patients got a total of eight vaccinations, given in weeks 1, 3, 5, 7, 11, 15, 19 and 23. Vaccination was initiated 4-6 weeks after radiotherapy alone, or concurrently with temozolomide cycles in the chemotherapy-containing groups. For exploratory analyses, around 26 treated patients had longitudinal TCRB deep sequencing done wherever samples were available. Peripheral blood was collected at six visits: V03 (baseline), V05, V07, V10, V12 and V13. Of the approximately 35 treated patients, roughly 60% were male and about 40% were female, and a mean age of 40.4 years was recorded. Prior to enrollment, standard therapy consisting of radiotherapy alone, temozolomide alone, or radiochemotherapy with temozolomide had been administered to patients, with the combination being received by most patients. The paper's findings and limits, for the study overall: Immune responses induced by the vaccine were seen in roughly 95% of patients across multiple MHC alleles. PBMC samples for TCRB deep sequencing were selected based on availability. The authors stated that sample limitations prevented analyses of patient blood samples from being reproduced. Pseudoprogression seemed to be unrelated to changes in the top peripheral T cell clonotypes found by TCRB sequencing.

The time point label for this specimen denotes: week 5, during vaccination. Each vaccine dose was 300 ug of a 20-mer mutant IDH1 peptide in Montanide, given subcutaneously with topical imiquimod. The donors had newly diagnosed IDH1-mutant astrocytomas of WHO grade 3 or 4 that showed loss of nuclear ATRX. The samples were drawn from NOA16, a multicentre, single-arm, open-label phase I trial in Germany that tested a mutant IDH1 peptide vaccine in humans for the first time. Genomic DNA for TCRB sequencing was isolated from EDTA blood with the DNeasy Blood and Tissue Kit. V loses 0 bases, J loses 3 bases, and the germline ends lie 8 bases apart. From cysteine to phenylalanine, the CDR3 is 14 amino acids long. Kept here is only the CDR3 DNA, which spans 42 bases and is read in frame from base 1. CDR1 and CDR2 are read off the germline V gene as KGHSH and LQKENI. To prepare the library, the immunoSEQ multiplex PCR assay was applied. The hsTCRB Kit was used according to the manufacturer's protocol to amplify rearranged TCR beta chain sequences. Sequencing of TCRB libraries was carried out on an Illumina MiSeq. The study's processing was this. Demultiplexing, trimming and gene mapping were performed with the kit vendor's proprietary platform. In TCRdb, the immuneACCESS table is reduced to in-frame sequences with V and J assigned. These tables do not hold every clone; where another copy was compared, an unresolved V gene accounts for under half, and the others remain unexplained. Clonal size and the V and J genes are those of that table, whereas D and trimming came from the DNA. The sample profile shows 40,000 to 65,000 clones; 78% of them were found once. Jointly, the top ten make up around 1.8% of the sample.

This TCR was sampled from a woman aged 40 to 50 with glioma. Recombination joined TRBV18 with TRBJ1-1, with the identity of the D gene unclear. This specimen was PBMCs, taken from a glioma patient whose treatment included an IDH1 peptide vaccine. In nucleotide form, the sequence is TGTGCCAGCTCACCACCGATTGATTACACTGAAGCTTTCTTT. Translated, it gives CASSPPIDYTEAFF.